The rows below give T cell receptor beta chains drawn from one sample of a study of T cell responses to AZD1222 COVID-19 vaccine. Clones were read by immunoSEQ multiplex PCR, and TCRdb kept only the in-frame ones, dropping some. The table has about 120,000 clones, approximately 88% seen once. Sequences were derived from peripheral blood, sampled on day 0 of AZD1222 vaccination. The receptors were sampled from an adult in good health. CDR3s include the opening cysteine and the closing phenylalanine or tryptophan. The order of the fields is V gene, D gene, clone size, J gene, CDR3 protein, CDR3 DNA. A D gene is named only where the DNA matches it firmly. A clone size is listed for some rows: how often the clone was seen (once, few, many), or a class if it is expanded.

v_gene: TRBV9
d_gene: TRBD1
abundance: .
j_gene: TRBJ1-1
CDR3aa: CASSVGTGITEAFF
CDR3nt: TGTGCCAGCAGCGTGGGGACAGGGATCACTGAAGCTTTCTTT

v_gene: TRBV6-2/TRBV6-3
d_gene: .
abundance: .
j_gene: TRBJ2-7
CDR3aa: CASSFSYEQYF
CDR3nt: TGTGCCAGCAGTTTTTCCTACGAGCAGTACTTC

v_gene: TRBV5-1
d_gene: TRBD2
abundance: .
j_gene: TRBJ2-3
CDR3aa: CASSLGTSGRNTDTQYF
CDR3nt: TGCGCCAGCAGCTTGGGGACTAGCGGGAGAAACACAGATACGCAGTATTTT

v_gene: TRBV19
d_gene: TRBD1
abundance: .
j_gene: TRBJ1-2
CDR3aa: CASSRGQGIHGYTF
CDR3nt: TGTGCCAGTAGTAGAGGACAGGGGATCCATGGCTACACCTTC

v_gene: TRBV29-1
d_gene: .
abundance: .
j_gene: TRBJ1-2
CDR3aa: CSVADSDLNYGYTF
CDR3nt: TGCAGCGTTGCCGACAGTGACTTGAACTATGGCTACACCTTC

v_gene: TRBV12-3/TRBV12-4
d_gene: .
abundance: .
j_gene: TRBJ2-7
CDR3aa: CASSRTGFNEQYF
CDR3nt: TGTGCCAGCAGTCGCACAGGGTTCAACGAGCAGTACTTC

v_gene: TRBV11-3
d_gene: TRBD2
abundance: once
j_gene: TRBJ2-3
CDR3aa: CASSLETSGRWPDTQYF
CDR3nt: TGTGCCAGCAGCTTAGAGACTAGCGGGAGGTGGCCAGATACGCAGTATTTT

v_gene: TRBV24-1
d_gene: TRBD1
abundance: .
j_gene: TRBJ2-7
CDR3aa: CATSETGTGLFEQYF
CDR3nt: TGTGCCACCAGTGAAACCGGGACAGGTCTTTTCGAGCAGTACTTC

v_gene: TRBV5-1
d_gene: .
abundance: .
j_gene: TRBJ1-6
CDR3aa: CASSLGAGRNNSPLHF
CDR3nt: TGCGCCAGCAGCTTGGGCGCGGGGAGAAATAATTCACCCCTCCACTTT

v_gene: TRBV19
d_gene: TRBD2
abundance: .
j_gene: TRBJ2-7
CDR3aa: CASSTSPGLGSYEQYF
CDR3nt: TGTGCCAGTAGTACTTCTCCGGGACTAGGCTCCTACGAGCAGTACTTC

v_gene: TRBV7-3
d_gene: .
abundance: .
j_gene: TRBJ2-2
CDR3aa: CASSLTPRNTGELFF
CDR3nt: TGTGCCAGCAGCTTAACTCCGCGGAACACCGGGGAGCTGTTTTTT

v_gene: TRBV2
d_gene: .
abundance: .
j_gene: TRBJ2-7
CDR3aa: CASSEDLAAYEQYF
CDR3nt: TGTGCCAGCAGTGAAGATCTAGCAGCCTACGAGCAGTACTTC

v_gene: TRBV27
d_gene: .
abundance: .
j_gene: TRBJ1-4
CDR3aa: CASSLSRTNEKLFF
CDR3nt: TGTGCCAGCAGTTTATCCCGGACTAATGAAAAACTGTTTTTT